The 4 T cell receptor beta chains below were found in one sample sequenced in a study of blood T cell repertoires in COVID-19. Repertoires were generated with immunoSEQ multiplex PCR, while TCRdb's copy carries only in-frame clones and drops some. In the table there are 250,000 to 300,000 clones, around 89% of which are singletons. The sequenced sample was peripheral blood. Every receptor here comes from a woman in her forties or fifties with COVID-19, enrolled during active disease.

The chain couples TRBV30 to TRBJ2-2; 9 bases fit TRBD2. The CDR3 consists of 18 residues. J gave up 4 bases and V 1 base, and 13 bases lay outside the gene matches. CDR1 GTSNPN and CDR2 SVGIG come from the germline V gene (reference sequence). The CDR3 coding sequence is TGTGCCTGGAGTGCCCCACGCGGGAGGGCCCGTGGCACCGGGGAGCTGTTTTTT. Translation gives CAWSAPRGRARGTGELFF.

V is TRBV5-5 and J is TRBJ1-1; possible D gene TRBD1, 5 bases. Trimming stripped 4 bases from V and 3 bases from J, with 10 bases between. CDR1 is SGHKS, CDR2 YYEKEE, per germline (reference sequence). The CDR3 is made up of 13 amino acids. Here the CDR3 reads CASSLMTDTEAFF. DNA for the CDR3: TGTGCCAGCAGCCTTATGACAGACACTGAAGCTTTCTTT.

V usage is TRBV3-1 (or the pseudogene TRBV3-2) and J usage is TRBJ2-1; TRBD2 is a possible D gene (5 bases). Looked up from germline, CDR1 is LGHDT and CDR2 is YNNKEL (reference sequence). This CDR3 is 16 amino acids long. Deletions cut 4 bases from V and 1 base from J, with 14 bases between. The chain's CDR3 is CASSPGGSLSYNEQFF. CDR3 DNA sequence: TGTGCCAGCAGCCCTGGCGGGTCCTTATCCTACAATGAGCAGTTCTTC.

The CDR3 sequence is CASMGQREWNEQFF. CDR3 DNA: TGCGCCAGCATGGGCCAGCGGGAGTGGAATGAGCAGTTCTTC. The J gene is TRBJ2-1, the V gene TRBV5-1, with TRBD2 matching over 8 bases. CDR3 length: 14 amino acids. The germline gives CDR1 SGHRS, CDR2 YFSETQ. V was clipped by 6 bases and J by 7 bases; unmatched bases: 9.